These 17 T cell receptor beta chains were sequenced from one sample in a study of Ad26.COV2.S vaccination and SARS-CoV-2 variants. As for treatment: around 19 received Ad26.COV2.S at low or high dose, single or two shots; 5 received placebo; per-sample allocation not given. At day 63 after the first vaccine or placebo injection, samples were drawn. Only in-frame clones appear in the TCRdb table, and some are missing; sequencing was by immunoSEQ multiplex PCR. The sample has some 450,000 clones; about nine tenths are singletons. Sequencing was performed on peripheral blood, taken in a trial of Ad26.COV2.S vaccine versus placebo. These receptors came from a person between 18 and 60 years old who received the Ad26.COV2.S COVID-19 vaccine or a placebo.

The table lists this clone with a few counts. This chain uses TRBV27 with TRBJ1-1, with TRBD1 as a possible D gene (5 bases). Germline V lookup: CDR1 MNHEY, CDR2 SMNVEV (reference sequence). The CDR3 covers 13 residues. V lost 5 bases and J lost 0, with 7 bases in between. The CDR3 DNA reads TGTGCCAGCAGTCCCAGGGTGAACACTGAAGCTTTCTTT. This translates into CASSPRVNTEAFF.

The chain is built from TRBV7-8 and TRBJ1-3; tentative D call: TRBD1 (5 bases). Trimming cost V 1 base and J 2 bases, with 9 bases left between them. Germline lookup yields CDR1 SGHVS and CDR2 FQNEAQ. The CDR3 totals 15 residues. The chain's CDR3 is CASSLDRSPGNTIYF. In DNA form, the CDR3 reads TGTGCCAGCAGCTTAGACAGGAGCCCTGGAAACACCATATATTTT.

CDR3 protein: CASSPRQGWETQYF. The CDR3 bases are TGTGCCAGCAGCCCACGACAGGGTTGGGAGACCCAGTACTTC. The chain combines TRBV11-2 with TRBJ2-5; 7 positions agree with TRBD1. The V and J ends lost 5 bases and 5 bases, in that order; junction bases with no gene match: 8. The CDR3 is 14 residues long. The germline V gene has CDR1 SGHAT and CDR2 FQNNGV.

The rearrangement joins TRBV5-1 to TRBJ2-2; TRBD1 aligns across 8 bases. Germline loops: CDR1 SGHRS, CDR2 YFSETQ. V dropped 3 bases and J dropped 0; count of bases not matched to a gene: 1. This CDR3 is built from 15 residues. CDR3 region: CASSSTGANTGELFF. CDR3 bases: TGCGCCAGCAGCTCGACAGGGGCGAACACCGGGGAGCTGTTTTTT.

The genes are TRBV28 and TRBJ2-7; 13 bases align to TRBD2. CDR1 MDHEN and CDR2 SYDVKM come from the germline V gene. Trimming took 5 bases from V and 4 from J; bases not matched to a gene: 8. This CDR3 spans 16 amino acids. CDR3 coding DNA: TGTGCCAGCAGTGACGCTCGGACTAGCGGGAGATACGAGCAGTACTTC. Protein: CASSDARTSGRYEQYF.

This sequence joins TRBV25-1 and TRBJ2-4; 7 positions agree with TRBD1. There are 16 residues in the CDR3. From germline, CDR1 is MGHDK and CDR2 SYGVNS. V was pared by 4 bases and J by 4 bases, with 10 bases of the junction left unmatched. CDR3 region: CASSGIGTAEKNIQYF. CDR3 sequence (DNA): TGTGCCAGCAGTGGGATTGGGACAGCGGAGAAAAACATTCAGTACTTC.

The chain links TRBV27 to TRBJ2-7; 8 bases are shared with TRBD2. Per the germline V gene, CDR1 is MNHEY and CDR2 is SMNVEV (reference sequence). After removal of 6 bases from V and 7 bases from J, the junction contained 17 bases not matched to a gene. The CDR3 length is 16 residues. The CDR3 spells CASSQKGPAGVGEQYF. Here the CDR3 DNA reads TGTGCCAGCAGCCAAAAGGGGCCAGCGGGAGTAGGGGAGCAGTACTTC.

This clone appeared once. This chain links TRBV12-3 or TRBV12-4 with TRBJ1-5; no clear D. Deletions cut 3 bases from V and 5 bases from J, with 8 bases between. This CDR3 comprises 13 residues. CDR3 region: CASSFQLYQPQHF. The CDR3 DNA is TGTGCCAGCAGTTTCCAGTTGTATCAGCCCCAGCATTTT.

This clone is a singleton in its sample. The chain recombines TRBV28 with TRBJ1-1; TRBD1 might be the D (5 bases). CDR1 is MDHEN and CDR2 is SYDVKM in the germline V gene. The ends were cut back, 4 bases at V and 11 bases at J, with 20 bases in the middle. The CDR3 covers 14 residues. CDR3 nucleotide sequence: TGTGCCAGCAGTTCACAAGGGACGCCGTGGCAGGCTTTCTTT. This encodes CASSSQGTPWQAFF.

The chain combines TRBV7-3 with TRBJ1-5, with TRBD1 as a possible D gene (6 bases). V dropped 0 bases and J dropped 0 bases, with 15 bases sitting between them. This CDR3 comprises 18 residues. CDR1 is SGHTA, CDR2 FQGTGA, per germline. The CDR3 region is CASSLTGQSFYSNQPQHF. The CDR3 bases are TGTGCCAGCAGCTTAACCGGACAGTCCTTCTATAGCAATCAGCCCCAGCATTTT.

This chain connects TRBV7-6 to TRBJ1-2; 8 bases are a match to TRBD1. V gave up 1 base and J gave up 1 base; unmatched junction bases: 8. Germline CDR1 SGHVS, CDR2 FNYEAQ. CDR3 size: 17 residues. CDR3 sequence reads: CASSLGPGGYFNYGYTF. The CDR3 DNA is TGTGCCAGCAGCTTAGGGCCAGGGGGCTATTTTAACTATGGCTACACCTTC.

Here the CDR3 reads CASSLGRASSYEQYF. CDR3 in DNA: TGTGCCAGCAGTTTGGGCCGGGCAAGCTCCTACGAGCAGTACTTC. The chain couples TRBV27 to TRBJ2-7; D remains unclear. V was cut by 3 bases and J by 0 bases, with 12 bases left in between. This CDR3 has 15 amino acids. Germline V gene lookup returns CDR1 MNHEY and CDR2 SMNVEV (reference sequence).

The chain employs TRBV11-2 and TRBJ2-7; D might be TRBD2 (6 bases). This CDR3 has 13 amino acids. Trimming left V 4 bases short and J 4 bases short, with 11 bases between. The germline V gene encodes CDR1 SGHAT and CDR2 FQNNGV. CDR3 amino acids: CASSSRGRYEQYF. DNA of the CDR3: TGTGCCAGCAGCTCGCGGGGTAGATACGAGCAGTACTTC.

In this sample, this clone turned up a few times. The chain carries TRBV19 and TRBJ1-5, with TRBD1 identical over 7 bases. J gave up 5 bases and V 4 bases, and 11 bases lay outside the gene matches. The CDR3 runs to 16 residues. Germline-derived CDR1 and CDR2 are LNHDA and SQIVND (reference sequence). The CDR3 reads CASSSMTGIADQPQHF. The CDR3 coding sequence is TGTGCCAGTAGTAGTATGACAGGGATTGCGGATCAGCCCCAGCATTTT.

This sequence joins TRBV19 and TRBJ2-7, with 7 bases aligning to TRBD1. Germline V gene lookup returns CDR1 LNHDA and CDR2 SQIVND (reference sequence). The CDR3 sequence is 13 residues long. The J segment lost 0 bases and the V segment lost 6 bases, leaving 2 bases of the junction unmatched. CDR3 DNA: TGTGCCAGTAGCGACAGGGCCTCCTACGAGCAGTACTTC. It translates to CASSDRASYEQYF.

This clone was seen only once. The chain joins TRBV6-6 to TRBJ1-6; 10 bases fit TRBD1. Germline V lookup: CDR1 MNHNY, CDR2 SVGAGI (reference sequence). With V trimmed by 6 bases and J by 7 bases, 6 bases remained unmatched. This CDR3 comprises 15 residues. CDR3 DNA: TGTGCCAGCAGAAAGACAGGGGGCGGGAATTCACCCCTCCACTTT. This encodes CASRKTGGGNSPLHF.

The V gene is TRBV18, the J gene TRBJ1-5; a possible D gene is TRBD1 (6 bases). The germline V and J ends were trimmed by 2 bases and 2 bases, with 10 bases remaining between them. The CDR3 runs to 15 residues. Germline lookup yields CDR1 KGHSH and CDR2 LQKENI. The CDR3 DNA reads TGTGCCAGCTCACCAGGGGGCGCGGGCAATCAGCCCCAGCATTTT. This sequence encodes CASSPGGAGNQPQHF.